These T cell receptor beta chains were read from a single sample in a study of cytotoxic CD8 clonotypes in ibrutinib-treated CLL. TCRdb's copy holds only in-frame clones and misses some; the assay was immunoSEQ multiplex PCR. The sample lists approximately 32,000 clones; approximately 69% were seen once. The sequencing here drew on PBMCs, taken before ibrutinib treatment. The receptors shown here come from a human donor with chronic lymphocytic leukemia. CDR3s include the opening cysteine and the closing phenylalanine or tryptophan. Each record gives: clone size, J gene, D gene, V gene, CDR3 DNA, CDR3 protein. D genes are given only for firm matches. Size is omitted from some rows. Given values are once, few, many or a class for expanded clones.

size: .
J: TRBJ2-1
D: .
V: TRBV27
DNA: TGTGCCAGCAGTTTTCATTTGGCCCAGTACAATGAGCAGTTCTTC
CDR3: CASSFHLAQYNEQFF

size: few
J: TRBJ1-2
D: .
V: TRBV2
DNA: TGTGCCAGCACGGCCTCTCTATTGGGCTATGGCTACACCTTC
CDR3: CASTASLLGYGYTF

size: .
J: TRBJ2-1
D: TRBD1
V: TRBV4-2
DNA: TGTGCCAGCAGCCAAGAGAAGGGGACAGGGTATGAGCAGTTCTTC
CDR3: CASSQEKGTGYEQFF

size: .
J: TRBJ2-5
D: TRBD2
V: TRBV4-1
DNA: TGCGCCAGCAGCCAAGGGCGCTTAGCTAGCGGGACTGTTGGACCGAGAAGGAGGGCCCAGTACTTC
CDR3: CASSQGRLASGTVGPRRRAQYF

size: .
J: TRBJ2-7
D: .
V: TRBV5-1
DNA: TGCGCCAGCAGCTTGGAATACCACGAGCAGTACTTC
CDR3: CASSLEYHEQYF

size: .
J: TRBJ2-7
D: .
V: TRBV11-2
DNA: TGTGCCAGCAGCTTAGCCCGACAGACCTACGAGCAGTACTTC
CDR3: CASSLARQTYEQYF

size: .
J: TRBJ2-7
D: .
V: TRBV4-1
DNA: TGCGCCAGCAGCCAAGGGGACTCCGGGCCCGGGCGGTACGAGCAGTACTTC
CDR3: CASSQGDSGPGRYEQYF

size: .
J: TRBJ1-5
D: .
V: TRBV30
DNA: TGTGCCTGGAGTGAAGGGACGAATCAGCCCCAGCATTTT
CDR3: CAWSEGTNQPQHF

size: .
J: TRBJ2-1
D: .
V: TRBV19
DNA: TGTGCCAACCTGGGAAAGCTCGGGTACAATGAGCAGTTCTTC
CDR3: CANLGKLGYNEQFF

size: .
J: TRBJ1-1
D: .
V: TRBV7-2
DNA: TGTGCCAGCAGCAGCCGTGGAGGGGGAAACACTGAAGCTTTCTTT
CDR3: CASSSRGGGNTEAFF

size: .
J: TRBJ2-3
D: TRBD2
V: TRBV5-1
DNA: TGCGCCAGCAGCATTAGCGGGGGCCGCACAGATACGCAGTATTTT
CDR3: CASSISGGRTDTQYF

size: .
J: TRBJ2-1
D: TRBD2
V: TRBV6-4
DNA: TGTGCCAGCAGTGCTTCCTCCGGGGGGGCTTCCTACAATGAGCAGTTCTTC
CDR3: CASSASSGGASYNEQFF

size: once
J: TRBJ2-1
D: .
V: TRBV6-5
DNA: TGTGCCAGCAGGCCGGGACAACGTACGAATGAGCAGTTCTTC
CDR3: CASRPGQRTNEQFF

size: .
J: TRBJ2-5
D: TRBD2
V: TRBV5-5
DNA: TGTGCCAGCAGCTTGGCAGCGGGGGGTATCGAGACCCAGTACTTC
CDR3: CASSLAAGGIETQYF

size: few
J: TRBJ2-7
D: TRBD1
V: TRBV27
DNA: TGTGCCAGCAGTTTAGCCGGACAGGGAAGCTCCTACGAGCAGTACTTC
CDR3: CASSLAGQGSSYEQYF

size: .
J: TRBJ2-1
D: TRBD2
V: TRBV11-3
DNA: TGTGCCAGCAGCATGACTAGCGCGTACAATGAGCAGTTCTTC
CDR3: CASSMTSAYNEQFF

size: .
J: TRBJ1-3
D: TRBD1
V: TRBV6-5
DNA: TGTGCCAGCAGTTACCAGACAGGGTCTGGAAACACCATATATTTT
CDR3: CASSYQTGSGNTIYF

size: .
J: TRBJ2-7
D: TRBD1
V: TRBV18
DNA: TGTGCCAGCTCACCACCGGGACAGCCCAACTACGAGCAGTACTTC
CDR3: CASSPPGQPNYEQYF

size: .
J: TRBJ1-6
D: .
V: TRBV28
DNA: TGTGCCGGGAAAGGCGGACATATCACTTCACCCCTCCACTTT
CDR3: CAGKGGHITSPLHF

size: .
J: TRBJ1-4
D: TRBD1
V: TRBV9
DNA: TGTGCCAGCAGCGTTGGACAGGGGGGGAATGAAAAACTGTTTTTT
CDR3: CASSVGQGGNEKLFF

size: .
J: TRBJ2-3
D: .
V: TRBV21-1
DNA: TGTGCCAGCAGCAATAAGGGTAAGGGACTAGCGGGAGAAGATACGCAGTATTTT
CDR3: CASSNKGKGLAGEDTQYF

size: .
J: TRBJ1-5
D: TRBD1
V: TRBV5-1
DNA: TGCGCCAGCAGCCCCGGGACAGGGAATCAGCCCCAGCATTTT
CDR3: CASSPGTGNQPQHF

size: .
J: TRBJ1-5
D: TRBD1
V: TRBV7-2
DNA: TGTGCCAGCAGCTTAAGGGCCCCTAGACAGGGGGCAGGGCAGCCCCAGCATTTT
CDR3: CASSLRAPRQGAGQPQHF

size: .
J: TRBJ1-1
D: .
V: TRBV18
DNA: TGTGCCAGCTCACCCACACGGACGGGGGACACTGAAGCTTTCTTT
CDR3: CASSPTRTGDTEAFF

size: few
J: TRBJ2-4
D: .
V: TRBV7-2
DNA: TGTGCCAGCAGCCAGAGTCCTGCCCTAGCCAAAAACATTCAGTACTTC
CDR3: CASSQSPALAKNIQYF

size: .
J: TRBJ2-7
D: .
V: TRBV21-1
DNA: TGTGCCAGCAGCGGGTTGGGACAGGGGGACGAGCAGTACTTC
CDR3: CASSGLGQGDEQYF

size: .
J: TRBJ1-1
D: .
V: TRBV27
DNA: TGTGCCAGCAGTTTATCTGGGTTCCTGGGAACTGAAGCTTTCTTT
CDR3: CASSLSGFLGTEAFF

size: .
J: TRBJ1-1
D: TRBD1
V: TRBV10-3
DNA: TGTGCCATCTCCACACCGGGACAGGGAGGCCCTGAAGCTTTCTTT
CDR3: CAISTPGQGGPEAFF

size: .
J: TRBJ2-6
D: .
V: TRBV4-2
DNA: TGTGCCAGCAGCCCATCACAGGTCAGCTCTGGGGCCAACGTCCTGACTTTC
CDR3: CASSPSQVSSGANVLTF

size: once
J: TRBJ2-2
D: TRBD1
V: TRBV27
DNA: TGTGCCAGCAGTTTGACAGGGAGGAACACCGGGGAGCTGTTTTTT
CDR3: CASSLTGRNTGELFF

size: few
J: TRBJ2-7
D: .
V: TRBV7-2
DNA: TGTGCCAGCTCCTCTGGCGCTAGCAACGAGCAGTACTTC
CDR3: CASSSGASNEQYF

size: .
J: TRBJ1-1
D: .
V: TRBV6-5
DNA: TGTGCCACTTTCCTAGGGATGAACACTGAAGCTTTCTTT
CDR3: CATFLGMNTEAFF

size: .
J: TRBJ2-5
D: TRBD2
V: TRBV11-3
DNA: TGTGCCAGCAGCTTAGAGCGTATAGCGGGATCAGAGACCCAGTACTTC
CDR3: CASSLERIAGSETQYF

size: .
J: TRBJ1-1
D: .
V: TRBV4-2
DNA: TGTGCCAGCATTCTGGAGGGAGGGGACATGAACACTGAAGCTTTCTTT
CDR3: CASILEGGDMNTEAFF

size: .
J: TRBJ2-5
D: .
V: TRBV7-9
DNA: TGTGCCAGCAGCTTAATCCAGGGACTGTCCGAGACCCAGTACTTC
CDR3: CASSLIQGLSETQYF

size: .
J: TRBJ1-2
D: .
V: TRBV10-3
DNA: TGTGCCACTGGACAGCTAAACTATGGCTACACCTTC
CDR3: CATGQLNYGYTF

size: .
J: TRBJ2-5
D: TRBD2
V: TRBV19
DNA: TGTGCCAGTAGCCTAGCGGGGGGTTTAGAGACCCAGTACTTC
CDR3: CASSLAGGLETQYF

size: few
J: TRBJ1-2
D: .
V: TRBV10-3
DNA: TGTGCCATCAGACGGGAGAGTCACTATGGCTACACCTTC
CDR3: CAIRRESHYGYTF

size: .
J: TRBJ1-5
D: .
V: TRBV6-5
DNA: TGTGCCAGCAGTAGCGGTGGGTATGGCAATCAGCCCCAGCATTTT
CDR3: CASSSGGYGNQPQHF

size: .
J: TRBJ1-5
D: TRBD1
V: TRBV10-3
DNA: TGTGCCATCAGTCCCGGGACAGGGGCCGTCCCGTCCCATTTT
CDR3: CAISPGTGAVPSHF

size: .
J: TRBJ1-1
D: .
V: TRBV19
DNA: TGTGCCAGTAGTCAAGGTTTCGCAGGGAGGACTGAAGCTTTCTTT
CDR3: CASSQGFAGRTEAFF

size: .
J: TRBJ2-7
D: TRBD1
V: TRBV28
DNA: TGTGCCAGCAGTTTATGGACAGGGGGCGAGCAGTACTTC
CDR3: CASSLWTGGEQYF

size: .
J: TRBJ2-4
D: .
V: TRBV7-2
DNA: TGTGCCAGCAGCTTAGTCGGTAGCGTAGTAAAAAACATTCAGTACTTC
CDR3: CASSLVGSVVKNIQYF

size: .
J: TRBJ1-3
D: .
V: TRBV28
DNA: TGTGCCAGCAGCCAAATGGGTGTTCGAAACACCATATATTTT
CDR3: CASSQMGVRNTIYF

size: .
J: TRBJ2-3
D: .
V: TRBV7-2
DNA: TGTGCCAGCAGCTCTCTAGCTTCCGCCAGGTATTTT
CDR3: CASSSLASARYF

size: .
J: TRBJ1-2
D: TRBD1
V: TRBV12-5
DNA: TGTGCTAGTGGTGGACAGGCAGTAGGCTACACCTTC
CDR3: CASGGQAVGYTF

size: few
J: TRBJ2-1
D: .
V: TRBV20-1
DNA: TGCAGTGCTAGCCCTCACAATGAGCAGTTCTTC
CDR3: CSASPHNEQFF

size: .
J: TRBJ2-1
D: TRBD1
V: TRBV2
DNA: TGTGCCAGCAGTGGGCAGGGGGCAATGAATGAGCAGTTCTTC
CDR3: CASSGQGAMNEQFF

size: .
J: TRBJ2-7
D: TRBD2
V: TRBV4-1
DNA: TGCGCCAGCAGCCAAGTGGGGACTAGCGGGAGGCCCAGCATAGGGCAGTACTTC
CDR3: CASSQVGTSGRPSIGQYF

size: .
J: TRBJ1-3
D: TRBD1
V: TRBV5-1
DNA: TGCGCCAGCAGTCCGGGACAGGGGGCCTCTGGAAACACCATATATTTT
CDR3: CASSPGQGASGNTIYF

size: .
J: TRBJ1-1
D: .
V: TRBV27
DNA: TGTGCCAGCAGTTTAATGGGGGCTGGTACTGAAGCTTTCTTT
CDR3: CASSLMGAGTEAFF